This entry lists 28 T cell receptor beta chains sequenced from one sample in a study of cytomegalovirus exposure and HLA in healthy donors. PCR was performed using 60 Vbeta and 13 Jbeta primers. The protocol was immunoSEQ multiplex PCR, while the TCRdb copy is restricted to in-frame clones and leaves out a portion. The sample lists about 140,000 clones; roughly 80% were seen once. The sample taken for sequencing was PBMCs. These receptors were obtained from a man between 18 and 35 years old in good health and CMV-seronegative.

The chain has TRBV7-9 and TRBJ1-3; possible D gene TRBD1, 6 bases. CDR3 size: 15 residues. The V gene lost 4 bases and the J gene lost 0 bases, with 10 bases spanning the gap. Germline lookup yields CDR1 SEHNR and CDR2 FQNEAQ (reference sequence). Here the CDR3 DNA reads TGTGCCAGCAGCTCAGGACAGCTCTCTGGAAACACCATATATTTT. Amino acids: CASSSGQLSGNTIYF.

The gene calls are TRBV5-1 and TRBJ2-7, with TRBD1 identical over 9 bases. The J segment lost 4 bases and the V segment lost 4 bases, leaving 3 bases of the junction unmatched. The length of the CDR3 is 13 residues. From germline, CDR1 is SGHRS and CDR2 YFSETQ. CDR3 DNA: TGCGCCAGCAGCAGGACAGGGGATTACGAGCAGTACTTC. This encodes CASSRTGDYEQYF.

The rearrangement links TRBV9 to TRBJ1-4; maybe TRBD1 (5 bases). CDR1 SGDLS and CDR2 YYNGEE come from the germline V gene. With 0 bases removed from V and 6 bases from J, the gap between germline ends came to 12 bases. This CDR3 region has 15 residues. CDR3 sequence: CASSVGGRVHEKLFF. CDR3 nucleotides: TGTGCCAGCAGCGTAGGGGGCAGGGTCCATGAAAAACTGTTTTTT.

The rearrangement uses TRBV19 and TRBJ1-2; a weak D match, TRBD1 (6 bases). V was pared by 7 bases and J by 7 bases, with 19 bases between. The CDR3 consists of 14 residues. The germline V gene encodes CDR1 LNHDA and CDR2 SQIVND (reference sequence). The CDR3 here is CASNPGGTLGGYTF. In DNA form, the CDR3 reads TGTGCCAGTAATCCGGGGGGGACATTGGGTGGCTACACCTTC.

This chain links TRBV2 with TRBJ2-1, with 11 bases fitting TRBD1. The germline V gene encodes CDR1 SNHLY and CDR2 FYNNEI. Losses at the gene ends were 2 bases for V and 8 bases for J; bases not matched to a gene: 8. CDR3 length equals 16 residues. The CDR3: CASSERGTGGGYEQFF. The DNA of the CDR3 is TGTGCCAGCAGTGAACGCGGGACAGGGGGAGGCTATGAGCAGTTCTTC.

The gene calls are TRBV6-5 and TRBJ1-1; TRBD1 might be the D (5 bases). The germline gives CDR1 MNHEY, CDR2 SVGAGI. With 2 bases removed from V and 1 base from J, the gap between germline ends came to 8 bases. There are 14 residues in the CDR3. The CDR3 coding sequence is TGTGCCAGCAGTTACGGGACTGCGAACACTGAAGCTTTCTTT. As protein: CASSYGTANTEAFF.

This clone appeared a few times. The rearrangement uses TRBV5-1 and TRBJ1-1; 10 nucleotides line up with TRBD1. V lost 0 bases, J lost 7 bases, and 6 bases stayed unmatched. The CDR3 sequence is 15 residues long. Germline V CDR1 and CDR2: SGHRS, YFSETQ. DNA of the CDR3: TGCGCCAGCAGCTTGGCCGGGGACAGGGGAGGTGAAGCTTTCTTT. Its protein product is CASSLAGDRGGEAFF.

The chain recombines TRBV5-1 with TRBJ2-1, with 9 bases identical to TRBD1. The V gene's germline CDR1 is SGHRS and CDR2 YFSETQ. J lost 3 bases, V lost 10 bases, and 11 bases had no gene match. The CDR3 loop spans 15 amino acids. The CDR3 region has the DNA TGCGCCGGAATGCCGGGGACAGGGATCTACAATGAGCAGTTCTTC. It encodes CAGMPGTGIYNEQFF.

V and J are TRBV19 and TRBJ2-1; D remains unclear. The V gene lost 6 bases and the J gene lost 9 bases, with 12 bases spanning the gap. This CDR3 region has 12 residues. Germline-derived CDR1 and CDR2 are LNHDA and SQIVND (reference sequence). The CDR3 is CASSNSPTEQFF. In DNA form, the CDR3 reads TGTGCCAGTAGCAACTCCCCCACTGAGCAGTTCTTC. The variable domain in full, completed from reference TRBV19 and TRBJ2-1, reads DGGITQSPKYLFRKEGQNVTLSCEQNLNHDAMYWYRQDPGQGLRLIYYSQIVNDFQKGDIAEGYSVSREKKESFPLTVTSAQKNPTAFYLCASSNSPTEQFFGPGTRLTVL.

This chain links TRBV4-2 with TRBJ1-2; the D is unclear. CDR1 LGHNA and CDR2 YNFKEQ come from the germline V gene. Trimming shortened V by 1 base and J by 3 bases, and 9 bases separated the two germline ends. The CDR3 spans 14 residues. The CDR3, as DNA: TGTGCCAGCAGCCAAGGGTTGGGCGACTATGGCTACACCTTC. Protein product: CASSQGLGDYGYTF.

The CDR3 coding sequence is TGTGCCAGCAGTTACTCGCCAAGCGGGGAGCTTTACGAGCAGTACTTC. Translation: CASSYSPSGELYEQYF. The chain joins TRBV6-6 to TRBJ2-7; 7 bases map to TRBD2. V was clipped by 0 bases and J by 4 bases; unmatched bases: 9. Germline V gene sequence: CDR1 MNHNY, CDR2 SVGAGI (reference sequence). This CDR3 contains 16 residues.

This chain links TRBV14 with TRBJ2-5; D gene unclear. Germline CDR1 is SGHDN and CDR2 is FVKESK. Trimming stripped 3 bases from V and 2 bases from J, with 13 bases between. This CDR3 comprises 15 residues. DNA for the CDR3: TGTGCCAGCAGCCACCCCGGGTGGAGACAAGAGACCCAGTACTTC. Encoded protein: CASSHPGWRQETQYF.

The chain has TRBV2 and TRBJ2-5; no clear D gene. Germline V gene sequence: CDR1 SNHLY, CDR2 FYNNEI. This CDR3 comprises 11 residues. Trimming left V 2 bases short and J 7 bases short, with 5 bases between. CDR3 sequence reads: CASSEPGTQYF. The CDR3 region has the DNA TGTGCCAGCAGTGAACCAGGGACCCAGTACTTC.

The V call is TRBV6-1, the J call TRBJ2-7, with D possibly TRBD1 on 6 matching bases. Per the germline V gene, CDR1 is MNHNS and CDR2 is SASEGT. V lost 4 bases, J lost 5 bases, and 15 bases lay in between. This CDR3 is built from 14 residues. The CDR3 region is CASSVIGGVDEQYF. In DNA, the CDR3 is TGTGCCAGCAGTGTCATAGGGGGAGTCGACGAGCAGTACTTC.

The V and J genes are TRBV7-3 and TRBJ2-1; 12 bases map to TRBD2. Trimming at V came to 2 bases and at J to 8 bases, leaving 4 bases not matched to a gene. The CDR3 runs 15 residues. From germline, CDR1 is SGHTA and CDR2 FQGTGA. CDR3 protein: CASSLLAGGLDEQFF. CDR3 in DNA: TGTGCCAGCAGCTTACTAGCGGGGGGGCTTGATGAGCAGTTCTTC.

V usage is TRBV11-3 and J usage is TRBJ1-6; D is undetermined. This CDR3 is built from 13 residues. Trimming cost V 5 bases and J 9 bases, with 11 bases left between them. In germline, CDR1 is SGHNT, CDR2 YENEEA. The CDR3 spells CASSPGASSPLHF. The CDR3 DNA reads as TGTGCCAGCAGCCCTGGAGCTAGTTCACCCCTCCACTTT.

In its sample, this clone was seen a few times. The rearrangement joins TRBV6-6 to TRBJ2-1, with a possible D match to TRBD2 (5 bases). V was clipped by 4 bases and J by 5 bases, with 12 bases between them. Per the germline V gene, CDR1 is MNHNY and CDR2 is SVGAGI (reference sequence). The CDR3 is 14 amino acids. The CDR3 bases are TGTGCCAGCAGTTCGGACTCAAGGGACAATGAGCAGTTCTTC. It yields the protein CASSSDSRDNEQFF.

The chain employs TRBV28 and TRBJ1-1, with D tentatively TRBD1 (5 bases). The CDR3 has 14 residues. Germline lookup yields CDR1 MDHEN and CDR2 SYDVKM. Trimming stripped 3 bases from V and 2 bases from J, with 10 bases between. The CDR3 loop reads CASSFARVNTEAFF. The CDR3 DNA reads as TGTGCCAGCAGTTTTGCCAGGGTTAACACTGAAGCTTTCTTT.

The J gene is TRBJ1-2, the V gene TRBV7-6; tentative D call: TRBD1 (6 bases). CDR1 SGHVS and CDR2 FNYEAQ come from the germline V gene. The CDR3 totals 14 residues. V lost 6 bases and J 1 base, leaving 12 bases between the germline ends. CDR3 nucleotide sequence: TGTGCCAGCAGTCAGGGGTGGGGTAACTATGGCTACACCTTC. Residues: CASSQGWGNYGYTF.

The chain's CDR3 is CASSVSGGLAEQYF. The CDR3, as DNA: TGTGCCAGCAGCGTTTCAGGGGGTTTAGCCGAGCAGTACTTC. The rearrangement uses TRBV7-2 and TRBJ2-7; 7 bases fit TRBD1. V shed 5 bases, J shed 6 bases, and the junction held 10 bases outside the gene matches. The germline V gene encodes CDR1 SGHTA and CDR2 FQGNSA. This CDR3 is built from 14 residues.

The rearrangement uses TRBV7-2 and TRBJ1-4; 7 bases align to TRBD1. This CDR3 region has 14 residues. V lost 5 bases to trimming and J lost 6 bases; unmatched junction nucleotides: 6. CDR1 SGHTA and CDR2 FQGNSA come from the germline V gene. The CDR3 bases are TGTGCCAGCAGCCTAGGGGGCGGTGATGAAAAACTGTTTTTT. It translates to CASSLGGGDEKLFF.

V and J are TRBV4-3 and TRBJ2-1; 7 bases are a match to TRBD1. Germline V CDR1 and CDR2: LGHNA, YSLEER. The V and J ends lost 1 base and 7 bases, in that order; junction bases with no gene match: 4. This CDR3 is built from 14 residues. The CDR3 sequence: CASSQGRGWNEQFF. The CDR3 DNA follows: TGCGCCAGCAGCCAAGGCAGGGGGTGGAATGAGCAGTTCTTC.

The V gene is TRBV6-6, the J gene TRBJ2-2; possible D gene TRBD1, 5 bases. The CDR3 is 13 residues long. V gave up 5 bases and J gave up 1 base, with 5 bases separating them. The germline gives CDR1 MNHNY, CDR2 SVGAGI (reference sequence). CDR3: CASSDRNTGELFF. CDR3 sequence (DNA): TGTGCCAGCAGTGACAGGAACACCGGGGAGCTGTTTTTT.

V gene TRBV19 combines with J gene TRBJ1-2; 12 nucleotides line up with TRBD1. Trimming at V came to 10 bases and at J to 7 bases, leaving 13 bases not matched to a gene. This CDR3 comprises 15 residues. Germline V CDR1 and CDR2: LNHDA, SQIVND (reference sequence). The CDR3 loop reads CATIPGQGAFGGYTF. In nucleotides, the CDR3 is TGTGCCACCATCCCGGGACAGGGGGCGTTCGGTGGCTACACCTTC.

The chain recombines TRBV10-3 with TRBJ1-6; 7 positions agree with TRBD1. Per germline, CDR1 ENHRY and CDR2 SYGVKD. The trim removed 7 bases at V and 5 bases at J, leaving 5 bases unmatched. The CDR3 is 14 amino acids. CDR3 nucleotide sequence: TGTGCCATCACCCCGGGACAGAATAATTCACCCCTCCACTTT. Its translation: CAITPGQNNSPLHF.

This clone has just a few counts. The chain carries TRBV5-1 and TRBJ1-2, with D possibly matching TRBD1 (6 bases). The CDR3 loop spans 15 amino acids. CDR1 and CDR2 from the germline V gene are SGHRS and YFSETQ. Trimming removed 0 bases from V and 3 bases from J, with 12 bases in between. The CDR3 DNA reads as TGCGCCAGCAGCTTGGTCCTACAGGGCCACTATGGCTACACCTTC. This encodes CASSLVLQGHYGYTF.

In this sample, this clone turned up a few times. This chain joins TRBV7-3 and TRBJ2-1, with TRBD1 identical over 9 bases. This CDR3 is 14 amino acids long. Trimming at V came to 7 bases and at J to 9 bases, leaving 10 bases not matched to a gene. Looked up from germline, CDR1 is SGHTA and CDR2 is FQGTGA. The CDR3 DNA follows: TGTGCCAGCAATGGACAGGGGATTCACATTGAGCAGTTCTTC. This translates into CASNGQGIHIEQFF.

This CDR3 is CASNVGQGKETQYF. The DNA of the CDR3 is TGTGCCAGCAACGTAGGACAGGGGAAGGAGACCCAGTACTTC. This rearrangement joins TRBV6-5 to TRBJ2-5, with 9 bases lining up with TRBD1. CDR1 is MNHEY and CDR2 is SVGAGI in the germline V gene. V dropped 7 bases and J dropped 5; count of bases not matched to a gene: 8. This CDR3 has 14 residues.